This T cell receptor beta chain was sequenced during a study of blood T cell repertoires in COVID-19. On the study more broadly: Sources were T cells, B-cell-depleted T cells, or PBMCs; the material itself was cDNA or gDNA.

Germline values: CDR1 SGHNT, CDR2 YENEEA. There are 15 residues in the CDR3. The V and J ends lost 4 bases and 4 bases, in that order; junction bases with no gene match: 9. Assay: immunoSEQ multiplex PCR; the TCRdb copy retains only in-frame clones and omits some. The sample lists 150,000 to 200,000 clones, 70% to 90% occurring once. Participants had their cohort set by participant-reported clinical history. In Cohort 3, a recovered donor had either two negative PCRs, clearance, or symptom resolution. The chain has TRBV11-3 and TRBJ1-1; TRBD1 aligns across 7 bases. The receptor's source is a woman between 50 and 59 years old who had recovered from COVID-19. The specimen was PBMCs or T cells enriched from blood (not recorded which). The CDR3 DNA sequence: TGTGCCAGCAGCTACCGGACAGGAACGAGCACTGAAGCTTTCTTT. This translates into CASSYRTGTSTEAFF.